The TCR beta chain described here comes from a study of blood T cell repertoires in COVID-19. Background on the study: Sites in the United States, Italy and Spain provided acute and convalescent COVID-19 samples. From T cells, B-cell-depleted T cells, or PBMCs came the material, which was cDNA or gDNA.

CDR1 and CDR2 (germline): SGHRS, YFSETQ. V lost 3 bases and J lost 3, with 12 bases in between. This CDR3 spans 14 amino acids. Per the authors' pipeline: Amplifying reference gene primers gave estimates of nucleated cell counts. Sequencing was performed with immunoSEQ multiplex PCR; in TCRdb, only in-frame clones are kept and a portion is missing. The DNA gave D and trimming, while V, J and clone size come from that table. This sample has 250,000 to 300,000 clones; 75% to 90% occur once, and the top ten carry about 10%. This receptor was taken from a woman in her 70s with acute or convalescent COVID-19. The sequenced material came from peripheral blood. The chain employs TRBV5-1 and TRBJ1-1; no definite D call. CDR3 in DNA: TGCGCCAGCAGCTATAGACAAAGATACACTGAAGCTTTCTTT. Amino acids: CASSYRQRYTEAFF. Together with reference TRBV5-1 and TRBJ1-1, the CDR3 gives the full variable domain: KAGVTQTPRYLIKTRGQQVTLSCSPISGHRSVSWYQQTPGQGLQFLFEYFSETQRNKGNFPGRFSGRQFSNSRSEMNVSTLELGDSALYLCASSYRQRYTEAFFGQGTRLTVV.